A selection of T cell receptor beta chains follows, all from one sample in a study of cytomegalovirus exposure and HLA in healthy donors. Using immunoSEQ multiplex PCR, the repertoire was profiled, and TCRdb retains in-frame clones only, with some absent. The sample gives more than 140,000 clones, 75% to 80% of which show up once; around 0.7% is in the top ten. Sequencing was carried out using PBMCs. The receptors derive from a male donor in good health and CMV-seronegative. Both conserved end residues are part of each CDR3. A D gene is named only where the DNA matches it firmly. The size field is filled for only some rows; it gives once, few, many or a size class.

V gene: TRBV2; clone size: -; J gene: TRBJ1-1; D gene: -; CDR3 DNA: TGTGCCAGCAGCATCCTACAGAAGAACACTGAAGCTTTCTTT; CDR3 protein: CASSILQKNTEAFF
V gene: TRBV4-2; clone size: -; J gene: TRBJ1-4; D gene: -; CDR3 DNA: TGTGCCAGCAGCCATGACCAGGGGGAAAAACTGTTTTTT; CDR3 protein: CASSHDQGEKLFF
V gene: TRBV7-2; clone size: -; J gene: TRBJ1-2; D gene: -; CDR3 DNA: TGTGCCAGCAGCTTAGCCGGCAGGGTAGGTGGCTACACCTTC; CDR3 protein: CASSLAGRVGGYTF
V gene: TRBV6-6; clone size: -; J gene: TRBJ1-4; D gene: TRBD1; CDR3 DNA: TGCGCCAGCAGTTACTCGCCGGGACAGGGGAATGAAAAACTGTTTTTT; CDR3 protein: CASSYSPGQGNEKLFF
V gene: TRBV7-6; clone size: -; J gene: TRBJ2-5; D gene: -; CDR3 DNA: TGTGCCAGCAGCCTCGGTCCAAATCGAGCGCACCAAGAGACCCAGTACTTC; CDR3 protein: CASSLGPNRAHQETQYF
V gene: TRBV7-9; clone size: -; J gene: TRBJ2-7; D gene: -; CDR3 DNA: TGTGCCAGCAGCTTAGAGGCAGGGTACTCATCCTACGAGCAGTACTTC; CDR3 protein: CASSLEAGYSSYEQYF
V gene: TRBV30; clone size: -; J gene: TRBJ1-3; D gene: -; CDR3 DNA: TGTGCCTGGAGTGTAGGCAGGGTTCGTCAGGGAAACACCATATATTTT; CDR3 protein: CAWSVGRVRQGNTIYF
V gene: TRBV11-2; clone size: -; J gene: TRBJ2-7; D gene: TRBD2; CDR3 DNA: TGTGCCAGCACGCTCGCTAGCGGCACCTACGAGCAGTACTTC; CDR3 protein: CASTLASGTYEQYF
V gene: TRBV7-8; clone size: -; J gene: TRBJ2-7; D gene: -; CDR3 DNA: TGTGCCAGCAGCTTAGCGTGGGCTAGCATTTCCTACGAGCAGTACTTC; CDR3 protein: CASSLAWASISYEQYF
V gene: TRBV9; clone size: -; J gene: TRBJ1-1; D gene: -; CDR3 DNA: TGTGCCAGCAGCGTAGCGGGGAGACTGAACACTGAAGCTTTCTTT; CDR3 protein: CASSVAGRLNTEAFF
V gene: TRBV7-7; clone size: few; J gene: TRBJ2-7; D gene: TRBD2; CDR3 DNA: TGTGCCAGCAGCTTAGCCGGGACTACAGAGCAGTACTTC; CDR3 protein: CASSLAGTTEQYF
V gene: TRBV6-6; clone size: -; J gene: TRBJ1-1; D gene: TRBD1; CDR3 DNA: TGTGCCAGCAGTTTGAGGACAGGGTACACTGAAGCTTTCTTT; CDR3 protein: CASSLRTGYTEAFF
V gene: TRBV7-2; clone size: -; J gene: TRBJ2-1; D gene: TRBD1; CDR3 DNA: TGTGCCAGCAGCCAGACAGGGCCCTACAATGAGCAGTTCTTC; CDR3 protein: CASSQTGPYNEQFF
V gene: TRBV6-6; clone size: -; J gene: TRBJ2-7; D gene: -; CDR3 DNA: TGTGCCAGCAGTTACGGGGCCGGCACTTACGAGCAGTACTTC; CDR3 protein: CASSYGAGTYEQYF
V gene: TRBV4-3; clone size: -; J gene: TRBJ2-3; D gene: TRBD2; CDR3 DNA: TGCGCCAGCAGCCAAGAAGGCGGGAGCGCTATCACAGATACGCAGTATTTT; CDR3 protein: CASSQEGGSAITDTQYF
V gene: TRBV30; clone size: -; J gene: TRBJ1-2; D gene: -; CDR3 DNA: TGTGCCTGGAGTGGAGGAAGCTATGGCTACACCTTC; CDR3 protein: CAWSGGSYGYTF
V gene: TRBV5-1; clone size: -; J gene: TRBJ1-4; D gene: TRBD1; CDR3 DNA: TGCGCCAGCAGCTTGGGACAGGGAGCAACTAATGAAAAACTGTTTTTT; CDR3 protein: CASSLGQGATNEKLFF
V gene: TRBV6-1; clone size: -; J gene: TRBJ2-1; D gene: TRBD2; CDR3 DNA: TGTGCCAGCAGTGCTAGCGGGGGGGCCTACAATAAGCAGTTCTTC; CDR3 protein: CASSASGGAYNKQFF
V gene: TRBV5-4; clone size: -; J gene: TRBJ2-3; D gene: TRBD1; CDR3 DNA: TGTGCCAGCAGCTTGGGGACAGGGAAACCAGATACGCAGTATTTT; CDR3 protein: CASSLGTGKPDTQYF
V gene: TRBV6-5; clone size: once; J gene: TRBJ2-2; D gene: -; CDR3 DNA: TGTGCCAGCAAACGGGGGAAGAACACCGGGGAGCTGTTTTTT; CDR3 protein: CASKRGKNTGELFF
V gene: TRBV7-9; clone size: -; J gene: TRBJ2-3; D gene: -; CDR3 DNA: TGTTCCAGCAGCCCCGGGGCAGATACGCAGTATTTT; CDR3 protein: CSSSPGADTQYF
V gene: TRBV19; clone size: -; J gene: TRBJ1-4; D gene: -; CDR3 DNA: TGTGCCAGTAGTGTGTGGCAGGGAAATGAAAAACTGTTTTTT; CDR3 protein: CASSVWQGNEKLFF
V gene: TRBV21-1; clone size: once; J gene: TRBJ1-5; D gene: -; CDR3 DNA: TGTGCCAGCACCTCTAGAGAGACAGGCTCTAATCAGCCCCAGCATTTT; CDR3 protein: CASTSRETGSNQPQHF
V gene: TRBV29-1; clone size: -; J gene: TRBJ1-1; D gene: -; CDR3 DNA: TGCAGCGTTGCCAGGGACTTGAACACTGAAGCTTTCTTT; CDR3 protein: CSVARDLNTEAFF
V gene: TRBV6-4; clone size: -; J gene: TRBJ2-2; D gene: -; CDR3 DNA: TGTGCCAGCTCCGAGCAGGGGAACACCGGGGAGCTGTTTTTT; CDR3 protein: CASSEQGNTGELFF
V gene: TRBV27; clone size: few; J gene: TRBJ2-7; D gene: TRBD1; CDR3 DNA: TGTGCCAGCAGCCGGGACAGCTACGAGCAGTACTTC; CDR3 protein: CASSRDSYEQYF
V gene: TRBV2; clone size: -; J gene: TRBJ1-1; D gene: -; CDR3 DNA: TGTGCCAGCAGTGCATTACGGGGGGGCACTGAAGCTTTCTTT; CDR3 protein: CASSALRGGTEAFF
V gene: TRBV7-9; clone size: -; J gene: TRBJ2-2; D gene: TRBD2; CDR3 DNA: TGTGCCAGCAGCGTACCATCTAGCGGGAGGGCCGTTACCGGGGAGCTGTTTTTT; CDR3 protein: CASSVPSSGRAVTGELFF
V gene: TRBV5-1; clone size: -; J gene: TRBJ2-1; D gene: TRBD1; CDR3 DNA: TGCGCCAGCAGCCCGGCAGGACAGGGATACAATGAGCAGTTCTTC; CDR3 protein: CASSPAGQGYNEQFF
V gene: TRBV7-6; clone size: -; J gene: TRBJ1-2; D gene: -; CDR3 DNA: TGTGCCAGCAGCTTAGCTGAGGCAGGGAGAGGGGGTGGCTACACCTTC; CDR3 protein: CASSLAEAGRGGGYTF
V gene: TRBV27; clone size: once; J gene: TRBJ1-5; D gene: -; CDR3 DNA: TGTGCCAGCAGTTTAGGATCCGCGGGGGGCAGACCCCAGCATTTT; CDR3 protein: CASSLGSAGGRPQHF
V gene: TRBV14; clone size: -; J gene: TRBJ2-7; D gene: TRBD1; CDR3 DNA: TGTGCCAGCAGCCCGACAGGGACCCTAGACTACGAGCAGTACTTC; CDR3 protein: CASSPTGTLDYEQYF
V gene: TRBV30; clone size: -; J gene: TRBJ1-3; D gene: TRBD1; CDR3 DNA: TGTGCCTGGAATCTACAGGGGAACACCATATATTTT; CDR3 protein: CAWNLQGNTIYF
V gene: TRBV2; clone size: -; J gene: TRBJ2-5; D gene: TRBD2; CDR3 DNA: TGTGCCAGCAGTGACCCCCCCGCGGGAGTACAAGAGACCCAGTACTTC; CDR3 protein: CASSDPPAGVQETQYF
V gene: TRBV27; clone size: -; J gene: TRBJ1-5; D gene: -; CDR3 DNA: TGTGCCAGCAGTTCAGGGTATAGCAATCAGCCCCAGCATTTT; CDR3 protein: CASSSGYSNQPQHF
V gene: TRBV5-6; clone size: -; J gene: TRBJ1-3; D gene: -; CDR3 DNA: TGTGCCAGCAGCTTGACATTGAGGGACACCATATATTTT; CDR3 protein: CASSLTLRDTIYF
V gene: TRBV30; clone size: -; J gene: TRBJ2-6; D gene: TRBD1; CDR3 DNA: TGTGCCTGGTCGGGGGACAGGGGTACCAACGTCCTGACTTTC; CDR3 protein: CAWSGDRGTNVLTF
V gene: TRBV7-2; clone size: -; J gene: TRBJ2-1; D gene: -; CDR3 DNA: TGTGCCAGCAGCTTAGTAGGGGTGCGGGACTCCGTCTTCTTC; CDR3 protein: CASSLVGVRDSVFF
V gene: TRBV27; clone size: -; J gene: TRBJ1-2; D gene: -; CDR3 DNA: TGTGCCAGCAGGCCGGGGGGTACGAACTATGGCTACACCTTC; CDR3 protein: CASRPGGTNYGYTF
V gene: TRBV5-5; clone size: -; J gene: TRBJ1-2; D gene: -; CDR3 DNA: TGTGCCAGCAGCTTGGCCGGCGGGGAGGGTGGCTACACCTTC; CDR3 protein: CASSLAGGEGGYTF
V gene: TRBV18; clone size: -; J gene: TRBJ2-5; D gene: -; CDR3 DNA: TGTGCCAGCTCACCACCTAGTCAACAAGAGACCCAGTACTTC; CDR3 protein: CASSPPSQQETQYF
V gene: TRBV6-1; clone size: few; J gene: TRBJ1-5; D gene: -; CDR3 DNA: TGTGCCAGCAGTGCCGTTAATCAGCCCCAGCATTTT; CDR3 protein: CASSAVNQPQHF
V gene: TRBV7-2; clone size: -; J gene: TRBJ1-1; D gene: TRBD1; CDR3 DNA: TGTGCCAGCGCCCGGGCCCAGGGGGACACTGAAGCTTTCTTT; CDR3 protein: CASARAQGDTEAFF
V gene: TRBV7-9; clone size: -; J gene: TRBJ2-3; D gene: TRBD2; CDR3 DNA: TGTGCCAGCAGCGGTGGCTCTAGCGGGAGGCCCACAGATACGCAGTATTTT; CDR3 protein: CASSGGSSGRPTDTQYF
V gene: TRBV5-1; clone size: -; J gene: TRBJ2-3; D gene: TRBD2; CDR3 DNA: TGCGCCAGCAGCTTGGCTAGCGGGGGGGCTACAGATACGCAGTATTTT; CDR3 protein: CASSLASGGATDTQYF
V gene: TRBV7-2; clone size: -; J gene: TRBJ1-2; D gene: -; CDR3 DNA: TGTGCCAGCAGCCAAGGTTGGACACCAACCGGGGGCTACACCTTC; CDR3 protein: CASSQGWTPTGGYTF
V gene: TRBV9; clone size: -; J gene: TRBJ2-7; D gene: TRBD2; CDR3 DNA: TGTGCCAGCAGCCCTCGACTAGCGCCAAGCTCCTACGAGCAGTACTTC; CDR3 protein: CASSPRLAPSSYEQYF
V gene: TRBV19; clone size: once; J gene: TRBJ1-4; D gene: -; CDR3 DNA: TGTGCCAGTAGTAGAAAGGGGTCAACTAATGAAAAACTGTTTTTT; CDR3 protein: CASSRKGSTNEKLFF
V gene: TRBV19; clone size: -; J gene: TRBJ1-4; D gene: TRBD1; CDR3 DNA: TGTGCCAGTAGTGACAGGGGGCTCAGGGGCGCAACTAATGAAAAACTGTTTTTT; CDR3 protein: CASSDRGLRGATNEKLFF
V gene: TRBV29-1; clone size: -; J gene: TRBJ2-2; D gene: TRBD2; CDR3 DNA: TGCAGCGTTGAAGTGGCGGGAGAGGGCACCGGGGAGCTGTTTTTT; CDR3 protein: CSVEVAGEGTGELFF
V gene: TRBV7-8; clone size: -; J gene: TRBJ1-2; D gene: -; CDR3 DNA: TGTGCCAGCAGCTTAATCCACCAGGAACATAACTATGGCTACACCTTC; CDR3 protein: CASSLIHQEHNYGYTF
V gene: TRBV5-1; clone size: -; J gene: TRBJ2-7; D gene: TRBD2; CDR3 DNA: TGCGCCAGCAGCTTGGAAGGGTCGGGCGGGAGGGCAGGCGAGCAGTACTTC; CDR3 protein: CASSLEGSGGRAGEQYF
V gene: TRBV5-1; clone size: -; J gene: TRBJ1-1; D gene: TRBD1; CDR3 DNA: TGCGCCAGCAGCTTGGTCTTAGAGACAGGGGATGGAATAAGCACTGAAGCTTTCTTT; CDR3 protein: CASSLVLETGDGISTEAFF
V gene: TRBV4-1; clone size: -; J gene: TRBJ2-5; D gene: -; CDR3 DNA: TGCGCCAGCAGCCCCCGACAGAGCCAAGAGACCCAGTACTTC; CDR3 protein: CASSPRQSQETQYF
V gene: TRBV30; clone size: -; J gene: TRBJ2-7; D gene: -; CDR3 DNA: TGTGCCTGGAGTGTTGGGAGCCTAGCGAGCTACGAGCAGTACTTC; CDR3 protein: CAWSVGSLASYEQYF
V gene: TRBV5-4; clone size: few; J gene: TRBJ2-2; D gene: -; CDR3 DNA: TGTGCCAGCACCGCGACAGCGAACACCGGGGAGCTGTTTTTT; CDR3 protein: CASTATANTGELFF